This T cell receptor beta chain was sequenced in a study of immune reconstitution after stem cell transplant in scleroderma (dated by TCRdb to about 2017). The library relied on RT-PCR. TCRdb lists the instrument as Illumina MiSeq. The public sequencing data were trimmed at Q25 with fastp and processed into clonotypes with MiXCR by TCRdb, which kept only in-frame beta chains. Rows matching on CDR3 protein sequence are summarized as one entry with the most common DNA and genes. This sample comprises approximately 2,000 distinct CDR3 sequences, more than 15% of them detected only once. The ten largest clones take up around 8.5% of the sample. The table lists this clonotype with a few counts. Its target antigen remains unknown. No qualities accompany the bases; no much larger clone lies one base away. The sample was acquired before or after autologous hematopoietic stem cell transplantation (not recorded which). This receptor was taken from a female donor with systemic sclerosis.

The CDR3 has the sequence CASSPRSDSELFF. At the DNA level, the sequence is TGTGCCAGCTCACCACGTTCGGACAGTGAACTGTTTTTT. Recombination joined TRBV18 with TRBJ1-4; the D gene is possibly TRBD1, with 6 bases matching. V loses 1 base of germline sequence and J loses 12 bases, and the interval between the two ends is 12 bases. Per the germline V gene, KGHSH is the CDR1 and LQKENI is the CDR2. From its cysteine to its phenylalanine, the CDR3 spans 13 amino acids. CDR3 DNA only is kept here, 39 bases in frame from base 1.